Sequencing of this T cell receptor (beta chain) was carried out in a study of blood T cell repertoires in COVID-19. Looking at the study overall: Researchers got acute and convalescent COVID-19 samples from the United States, Italy and Spain. Sources were T cells, B-cell-depleted T cells, or PBMCs; the material itself was cDNA or gDNA.

Under the authors' procedure: Quantification of nucleated cells was approximated via reference gene primer amplification. Produced via immunoSEQ multiplex PCR; TCRdb's table is partial and in-frame only. From that table come the V and J calls and clone size; the DNA was used to work out D and trimming. The data show 110,000 to 150,000 clones, around 76% seen once. The germline gives CDR1 PRHDT, CDR2 FYEKMQ (reference sequence). This CDR3 comprises 16 residues. V lost 5 bases and J lost 3; bases outside the gene matches: 4. The sample was peripheral blood. This clonotype was sampled from a man older than 75 with acute or convalescent COVID-19. The gene calls are TRBV13 and TRBJ2-3; TRBD2 matches at 14 bases. The CDR3 is CASSKRTSGGTDTQYF. DNA of the CDR3: TGTGCCAGCAGCAAGAGGACTAGCGGGGGGACAGATACGCAGTATTTT.